The subject of this entry is one T cell receptor (beta chain). The antigen it recognizes is unknown. One base away there is no much larger clone; base qualities are not given. The immunoSEQ Assay, a bias-controlled multiplex PCR, was used to amplify TCRbeta CDR3 regions from genomic DNA. Per the original workflow: The number of nucleated cells in each sample was estimated by amplification of reference gene primers within the assay. To quantify the absolute abundance of each unique TCRbeta CDR3 rearrangement, sequence reads were collapsed and filtered. For each sample, productive Simpson clonality was calculated as the square root of Simpson's diversity index over productive rearrangements. In its TCRdb copy, this immuneACCESS table keeps in-frame sequences only and misses some clones. Where compared with another copy, unresolved V genes explain less than half of these, and the others have no known cause. The V and J calls and clone size come from that table; D and trimming were worked out from the DNA. Within this sample are 150,000 to 200,000 clones, with 70% to 85% of them counted one time only. The ten largest clones represent 22% of the sample.

Each collaborating institution followed its own protocols to collect whole blood in K2EDTA tubes. For TCRbeta analysis, collaborator samples were shipped as frozen whole blood, as isolated PBMCs, or as DNA extracted from either sample type. This record comes from a study of blood T cell repertoires in COVID-19 (TCRdb year 2020). In the study overall: The collaborator samples originated in the United States, Italy and Spain and spanned the acute and convalescent phases of COVID-19. Deeply sampled blood TCRbeta repertoires from subjects exposed to, actively infected with, or recovered from COVID-19 were included in the dataset. Where available, HLA class I and class II types were obtained from metadata supplied by the sample provider rather than from assay-based typing. The sample metadata nearly always contained a de-identified subject ID, COVID-19 status, age in years and sex. A freely available public database, intended as a resource for researchers studying the immune response to SARS-CoV-2, is where the repertoires were released. Samples were obtained from the ongoing ImmuneRACE study (first 160 participants) and from over 1,000 subjects provided by 6 global collaborators. The prospective study material was composed of cDNA or gDNA derived from T cells, B-cell-depleted T cells, or PBMCs. The full study reports these points: The quantity of clinical and demographic metadata differed by source and by participant and was supplied without curation.

This clonotype originated in an elderly woman with acute or convalescent COVID-19. The sequencing input was peripheral blood.

The CDR3 reads CASSPLEGAGYTF. The DNA is as follows: TGTGCCAGCAGCCCATTGGAGGGGGCTGGCTACACCTTC. The chain joins TRBV7-9 to TRBJ1-2; 7 bases in the junction line up with TRBD1. CDR1 and CDR2, looked up from the germline V gene (reference sequence), are SEHNR and FQNEAQ. V trim: 5 bases; J trim: 7 bases; unmatched bases: 7. Measured from the cysteine to the phenylalanine, the CDR3 is 13 residues long. Just CDR3 DNA is preserved here, 39 bases in frame from base 1.